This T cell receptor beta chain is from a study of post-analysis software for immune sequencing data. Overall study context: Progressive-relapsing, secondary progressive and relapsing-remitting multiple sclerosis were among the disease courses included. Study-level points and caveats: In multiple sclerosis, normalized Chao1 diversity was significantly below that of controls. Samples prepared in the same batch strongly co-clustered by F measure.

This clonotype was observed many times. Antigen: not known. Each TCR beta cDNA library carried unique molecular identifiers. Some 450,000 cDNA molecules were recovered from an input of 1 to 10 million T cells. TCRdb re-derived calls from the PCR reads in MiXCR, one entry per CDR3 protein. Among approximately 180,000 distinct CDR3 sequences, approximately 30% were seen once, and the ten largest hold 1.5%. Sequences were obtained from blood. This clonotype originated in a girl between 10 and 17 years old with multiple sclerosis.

The CDR3 DNA follows: TGTGCCAGCAGCTTAGAGCACCCCCAGGGTACCTATAATTCACCCCTCCACTTT. It specifies CASSLEHPQGTYNSPLHF. The rearrangement links TRBV7-9 to TRBJ1-6; D may be TRBD1 (5 bases). V was shortened by 1 base and J by 2 bases, with 15 bases between the two germline ends. Looked up from germline, CDR1 is SEHNR and CDR2 is FQNEAQ (reference sequence). The CDR3 has 18 residues.